The clone carrying this T cell receptor (beta chain) was seen many times. Its antigen remains unknown. The data were taken from a study of T cells in Graves' hyperthyroidism and ophthalmopathy. General study results and limits: Most thyroid clonotypes with frequency above 0.001 were detected in blood.

Researchers barred patients who had uncontrolled infection, other autoimmune disease, pregnancy or lactation. PBMCs were sourced from less than 13 ml fresh peripheral blood. Amplification of TCR beta CDR3 regions used RNA as the template. The TCR CDR3 first-round RT-PCR relied on the HTBI primer set. TCRdb re-called the multiplex PCR reads with MiXCR, one entry per CDR3 protein. Here the sample spans 300,000 to 400,000 distinct CDR3 sequences, around 23% being singletons. Sequenced: blood. The sequence derives from a woman in her fifties or sixties with Graves' hyperthyroidism.

In nucleotides, the CDR3 is TGTGCCAGCAGAATAAGCAGTGGTAGCGGGAAAGAGACCCAGTACTTC. Encoded protein: CASRISSGSGKETQYF. The chain employs TRBV11-2 and TRBJ2-5, with 8 bases that match TRBD2. CDR1 is SGHAT, CDR2 FQNNGV, per germline. The CDR3 is 16 residues long. V was clipped by 6 bases and J by 3 bases; unmatched bases: 12.